This T cell receptor (beta chain) was identified in a study of CXCR3-negative and CXCR3-positive naive CD8 T cells. Looking at the study overall: Roughly 135 million TRB reads were obtained overall (about 1.5 +/- 0.3 million per library).

Note on this clonotype: Its antigen is still unknown.

UMI-tagged TRB cDNA libraries were built via 5' RACE. TCRdb re-called the 5' RACE reads and shows each CDR3 protein once, DNA omitted. The repertoire table contains about 150,000 distinct CDR3 sequences. CDR1 and CDR2 (germline): LNHNV, YYDKDF (reference sequence). This CDR3 has 15 amino acids. General study points: Higher TRB CDR3 hydrophobicity marked CXCR3-positive naive cells relative to CXCR3-negative naive cells.

Material for sequencing was naive CXCR3+ CD8+ T cells from blood. Subset given: CD45RO-CCR7+CD27+CD95- naive CD8+ T cells expressing CXCR3 (TNR3+). The chain combines TRBV15 with TRBJ2-3; with no DNA, the TCRdb D assignment of TRBD1 cannot be verified. The clonotype was recovered from a human donor in good health. Some clones in this sample may be carry-over from other donors' samples. This CDR3 is CATSRGTGSTDTQYF.